These 26 T cell receptor beta chains were all obtained from the same sample, sequenced in a study of blood T cell repertoires in COVID-19. Sequenced by immunoSEQ multiplex PCR; TCRdb stores in-frame clones only, minus some. The sample holds about 91,000 clones; about four fifths are singletons and the top ten take 6.5% to 8.5%. The specimen was peripheral blood. The origin of the receptors is a man aged 50-59 years with active or convalescent COVID-19.

The V gene is TRBV24-1, the J gene TRBJ1-5, with a possible D match to TRBD1 (5 bases). The V end lost 3 bases, the J end lost 8 bases, and 16 bases lay between the germline ends. CDR3 length: 15 residues. Germline V gene data show CDR1 as KGHDR and CDR2 as SFDVKD. This CDR3 reads CATSDRAGGIKPQHF. The CDR3 DNA follows: TGTGCCACCAGTGATCGGGCCGGGGGAATCAAGCCCCAGCATTTT.

The V call is TRBV7-4, the J call TRBJ2-7; a weak D match, TRBD1 (6 bases). V was cut by 5 bases and J by 3 bases, with 14 bases left in between. Germline CDR1 is SGHVT and CDR2 is SQSDAQ. The CDR3 is made up of 14 amino acids. CDR3 nucleotide sequence: TGTGCCAGCAGCGACCCACAGGGATACTACGAGCAGTACGTC. It specifies CASSDPQGYYEQYV.

The chain carries TRBV6-5 and TRBJ2-3; weak D call: TRBD2 (6 bases). The V gene's germline CDR1 is MNHEY and CDR2 SVGAGI. The CDR3 spans 13 residues. Trimming pared 6 bases from V and 4 bases from J, leaving 11 bases between. CDR3 sequence (DNA): TGTGCCAGCAGGCGAGGGGAGGCAGATACGCAGTATTTT. Translation gives CASRRGEADTQYF.

The gene calls are TRBV5-1 and TRBJ1-3, with D maybe TRBD1 (6 bases). The CDR3 runs 17 residues. Trimming pared 3 bases from V and 2 bases from J, leaving 18 bases between. The germline gives CDR1 SGHRS, CDR2 YFSETQ. The DNA for the CDR3 is TGCGCCAGCAGCTCCTCTTTCGGGACAAACCCTGGAAACACCATATATTTT. It is translated as CASSSSFGTNPGNTIYF.

This chain links TRBV9 with TRBJ1-4; TRBD1 matches 10 bases. The V and J ends lost 2 bases and 7 bases, in that order; junction bases with no gene match: 20. The CDR3 spans 20 residues. Germline CDR1 SGDLS, CDR2 YYNGEE. The CDR3, as DNA: TGTGCCAGCAGCGTTAGCTATGGTCCGGGACAGGGGCATCTGTTTGAAAAACTGTTTTTT. Encoded protein: CASSVSYGPGQGHLFEKLFF.

This clone occurred once. CDR3 sequence reads: CASSPIGAGDQETQYF. CDR3 nucleotides: TGTGCCAGCAGCCCTATCGGAGCGGGGGACCAAGAGACCCAGTACTTC. J is TRBJ2-5 and V is TRBV3-1 (or the pseudogene TRBV3-2); 8 bases map to TRBD2. The V gene's germline CDR1 is LGHDT and CDR2 YNNKEL (reference sequence). This CDR3 has 16 residues. With V trimmed by 4 bases and J by 0 bases, 7 bases remained unmatched.

Of note for this clone: The same CDR3 arises from other DNA sequences in this sample as well. The CDR3 sequence is CASSLVGQETQYF. CDR3 DNA: TGTGCCAGCAGCCTCGTCGGCCAAGAGACCCAGTACTTC. The rearrangement joins TRBV11-2 to TRBJ2-5; D unclear. The germline V gene has CDR1 SGHAT and CDR2 FQNNGV. This CDR3 has 13 amino acids. Trimming shortened V by 5 bases and J by 1 base, and 8 bases separated the two germline ends.

The CDR3 sequence is CAISGTGSYDGYTF. CDR3 DNA: TGTGCCATCAGTGGGACAGGGAGCTATGATGGCTACACCTTC. The chain combines TRBV10-3 with TRBJ1-2, with 8 bases matching TRBD1. Unmatched junction bases numbered 7, after V lost 4 bases and J lost 6 bases. This CDR3 has 14 residues. From germline, CDR1 is ENHRY and CDR2 SYGVKD.

This clone was detected only once. V gene TRBV28 combines with J gene TRBJ1-1; tentatively, D is TRBD1 (6 bases). V shed 1 base and J shed 1 base, with 19 bases lying between them. The CDR3 has 18 residues. Germline lookup yields CDR1 MDHEN and CDR2 SYDVKM. The CDR3 spells CASSLYGQFASRNTEAFF. CDR3 in DNA: TGTGCCAGCAGTTTATACGGACAGTTCGCTTCTCGGAACACTGAAGCTTTCTTT.

The V gene is TRBV5-8, the J gene TRBJ2-1, with 13 bases fitting TRBD2. CDR1 and CDR2 from the germline V gene are SGHTS and YDEGEE. The CDR3 sequence is 20 residues long. V shed 4 bases, J shed 0 bases, and the junction held 13 bases outside the gene matches. The CDR3 coding sequence is TGTGCCAGCAGCCCGGGGGGTAGGGGACTAGCGGGGAGCTCCTACAATGAGCAGTTCTTC. Its translation is CASSPGGRGLAGSSYNEQFF.

This clone was recorded many times. This chain uses TRBV2 with TRBJ1-4; 8 positions match TRBD1. Trimming removed 11 bases from V and 12 bases from J; junction bases left unmatched: 17. CDR3 length: 14 amino acids. Germline CDR1 is SNHLY and CDR2 is FYNNEI. The CDR3 DNA sequence: TGTGCCGGAAGAGACGGACAGGGCCTGGGGGAACTGTTTTTT. Translation: CAGRDGQGLGELFF. The full variable domain, its missing parts supplied by reference TRBV2 and TRBJ1-4, is EPEVTQTPSHQVTQMGQEVILRCVPISNHLYFYWYRQILGQKVEFLVSFYNNEISEKSEIFDDQFSVERPDGSNFTLKIRSTKLEDSAMYFCAGRDGQGLGELFFGSGTQLSVL.

The chain combines TRBV5-8 with TRBJ2-3, with 7 bases lining up with TRBD2. From germline, CDR1 is SGHTS and CDR2 YDEGEE. The CDR3 runs 16 residues. The V and J ends lost 0 bases and 2 bases, in that order; junction bases with no gene match: 6. The CDR3 protein is CASSLVGSGVTDTQYF. CDR3 sequence (DNA): TGTGCCAGCAGCTTGGTGGGGAGCGGGGTCACAGATACGCAGTATTTT.

V usage is TRBV27 and J usage is TRBJ2-2; 10 bases are a match to TRBD1. V shed 4 bases, J shed 5 bases, and the junction held 4 bases outside the gene matches. The CDR3 runs to 15 residues. CDR1 is MNHEY and CDR2 is SMNVEV in the germline V gene (reference sequence). Written as DNA, the CDR3 is TGTGCCAGCAGTTCGGGACAGGGGAGTACCGGGGAGCTGTTTTTT. Protein product: CASSSGQGSTGELFF.

J is TRBJ2-3 and V is TRBV4-1; 8 nucleotides match TRBD1. This CDR3 is built from 16 residues. With V trimmed by 1 base and J by 3 bases, 6 bases remained unmatched. Germline values: CDR1 MGHRA, CDR2 YSYEKL. CDR3 DNA sequence: TGCGCCAGCAGCCAAGTTCCCGGGACAGGTACAGATACGCAGTATTTT. It translates to CASSQVPGTGTDTQYF.

The V and J genes are TRBV5-4 and TRBJ1-6; D may be TRBD1 (5 bases). V lost 1 base, J lost 5 bases, and 10 bases lay in between. The CDR3 covers 15 residues. Per the germline V gene, CDR1 is SGHNT and CDR2 is YYREEE (reference sequence). The CDR3 sequence is CASSLSLGHNSPLHF. The CDR3 region has the DNA TGTGCCAGCAGCTTGAGTCTGGGGCATAATTCACCCCTCCACTTT.

This clone was recorded once. The chain couples TRBV28 to TRBJ1-2; D gene unclear. The CDR3 has 14 residues. Trimming took off 5 bases at V and 3 bases at J, with 13 bases between the two ends. Germline-derived CDR1 and CDR2 are MDHEN and SYDVKM. This chain's CDR3 is CASSAGGGYYGYTF. The CDR3, as DNA: TGTGCCAGCAGTGCCGGCGGCGGCTACTATGGCTACACCTTC.

This chain joins TRBV24-1 and TRBJ1-2; 7 bases align to TRBD1. Germline loops: CDR1 KGHDR, CDR2 SFDVKD. The CDR3 consists of 13 residues. Unmatched junction bases numbered 8, after V lost 6 bases and J lost 8 bases. The CDR3 here is CATSRDSSSGYTF. In DNA form, the CDR3 reads TGTGCCACCAGTCGGGACAGCTCCTCGGGCTACACCTTC.

Only a few counts were recorded for this clone. The rearrangement uses TRBV5-6 and TRBJ1-2, with 8 bases aligning to TRBD1. CDR1 and CDR2 (germline): SGHDT, YYEEEE. The CDR3 consists of 15 residues. The ends lost 0 bases at V and 4 bases at J; junction bases unmatched: 5. CDR3 loop: CASSLADREAYGYTF. As DNA, the CDR3 is TGTGCCAGCAGCTTGGCGGACAGGGAAGCCTATGGCTACACCTTC.

This clone was counted a few times. This sequence joins TRBV5-1 and TRBJ2-3; 9 bases agree with TRBD1. Germline assignment: CDR1 SGHRS and CDR2 YFSETQ. The CDR3 is 14 amino acids. J gave up 5 bases and V 4 bases, and 5 bases lay outside the gene matches. CDR3: CASSHGQGLDTQYF. CDR3 nucleotide sequence: TGCGCCAGCAGCCATGGACAGGGGCTAGATACGCAGTATTTT.

This sequence joins TRBV10-3 and TRBJ1-5; 9 positions agree with TRBD1. Germline V gene data show CDR1 as ENHRY and CDR2 as SYGVKD. There are 18 residues in the CDR3. V lost 5 bases to trimming and J lost 0 bases; unmatched junction nucleotides: 11. CDR3 sequence: CAISLLGDRAFSNQPQHF. The CDR3 DNA reads TGTGCCATCAGTTTACTGGGGGACAGGGCCTTTAGCAATCAGCCCCAGCATTTT.

This chain uses TRBV2 with TRBJ1-1; D gene uncertain. This CDR3 is 16 amino acids long. The germline V gene has CDR1 SNHLY and CDR2 FYNNEI. V shed 5 bases and J shed 6 bases, with 22 bases lying between them. CDR3 protein: CASSFHIRVFRAEAFF. The CDR3 DNA sequence: TGTGCCAGCAGTTTTCATATCCGGGTCTTCAGAGCTGAAGCTTTCTTT.

The CDR3, as DNA: TGTGCCAGCAGTGAAGTGACAGGGGTCGCAGAAAAACTGTTTTTT. This sequence encodes CASSEVTGVAEKLFF. The genes are TRBV6-1 and TRBJ1-4; 8 bases are shared with TRBD1. The CDR3 sequence is 15 residues long. Looked up from germline, CDR1 is MNHNS and CDR2 is SASEGT. Trimming removed 1 base from V and 8 bases from J; junction bases left unmatched: 6.

The chain links TRBV19 to TRBJ2-1, with D tentatively TRBD1 (6 bases). The CDR3 covers 12 residues. Trimming removed 1 base at V and 15 bases at J, with 13 bases between. CDR1 and CDR2 from the germline V gene are LNHDA and SQIVND (reference sequence). The CDR3 coding sequence is TGTGCCAGTAGTATAGTACAGGGACCAGCGTTCTTC. It encodes CASSIVQGPAFF.

This chain links TRBV30 with TRBJ1-4, with TRBD1 matching 9 bases. Looked up from germline, CDR1 is GTSNPN and CDR2 is SVGIG (reference sequence). CDR3 length equals 14 residues. The V gene end was trimmed by 5 bases and the J gene end by 3 bases; junction bases not matched to a gene: 4. As DNA, the CDR3 is TGTGCCTGGGGGTACAGGGGGCCTAATGAAAAACTGTTTTTT. Amino acids: CAWGYRGPNEKLFF.

The chain is built from TRBV27 and TRBJ2-1; maybe TRBD2 (7 bases). The CDR3 extends over 15 amino acids. From germline, CDR1 is MNHEY and CDR2 SMNVEV (reference sequence). V shed 6 bases and J shed 0 bases, with 12 bases lying between them. The CDR3 coding sequence is TGTGCCAGCAGATCGGGGGGCAGCTCCTACAATGAGCAGTTCTTC. Its protein product is CASRSGGSSYNEQFF.

The sample holds a few counts of this clone. V and J are TRBV4-1 and TRBJ2-1; TRBD1 matches at 7 bases. The CDR3 spans 13 residues. The germline gives CDR1 MGHRA, CDR2 YSYEKL. The ends lost 4 bases at V and 9 bases at J; junction bases unmatched: 6. The CDR3 DNA reads TGCGCCAGCAGCCTTACAGGGGTAGGTGAGCAGTTCTTC. Its translation: CASSLTGVGEQFF.